This T cell receptor beta chain was sequenced for a study of metastatic and nonmetastatic thyroid tumors. Study context: A comparison of repertoires was made across blood and tumor or nodule tissue from malignant and benign thyroid patients. General study points: Reportedly, malignant thyroid tumors had significantly higher TCR beta diversity than benign nodules, in blood and tumor.

No patient received treatment before thyroid surgery. This clone was observed many times. What it recognizes is unknown. The CDR3 covers 12 residues. Germline CDR1 DFQATT, CDR2 SNEGSKA (reference sequence). The V gene lost 3 bases and the J gene lost 3 bases, with 9 bases spanning the gap. In the study's own analysis: To classify distant metastasis in papillary thyroid cancer, a model was built from CDR3 differences across clinicopathological groups. TCRdb called clones again from the PCR reads with MiXCR. TCRdb assigned the V and J calls; the authors' analysis was not used. The table has about 21,000 clones, 32% seen once.

This chain uses TRBV20-1 with TRBJ2-7; D is unresolved. This TCR was recovered from a female donor with papillary thyroid cancer or a benign thyroid nodule (not recorded which). Some clones in this sample may be carry-over from other donors' samples. The specimen sequenced was adjacent normal tissue. As DNA, the CDR3 is TGCAGTGCTAGTGCCGGGTACTACGAGCAGTACTTC. Translated, it gives CSASAGYYEQYF.